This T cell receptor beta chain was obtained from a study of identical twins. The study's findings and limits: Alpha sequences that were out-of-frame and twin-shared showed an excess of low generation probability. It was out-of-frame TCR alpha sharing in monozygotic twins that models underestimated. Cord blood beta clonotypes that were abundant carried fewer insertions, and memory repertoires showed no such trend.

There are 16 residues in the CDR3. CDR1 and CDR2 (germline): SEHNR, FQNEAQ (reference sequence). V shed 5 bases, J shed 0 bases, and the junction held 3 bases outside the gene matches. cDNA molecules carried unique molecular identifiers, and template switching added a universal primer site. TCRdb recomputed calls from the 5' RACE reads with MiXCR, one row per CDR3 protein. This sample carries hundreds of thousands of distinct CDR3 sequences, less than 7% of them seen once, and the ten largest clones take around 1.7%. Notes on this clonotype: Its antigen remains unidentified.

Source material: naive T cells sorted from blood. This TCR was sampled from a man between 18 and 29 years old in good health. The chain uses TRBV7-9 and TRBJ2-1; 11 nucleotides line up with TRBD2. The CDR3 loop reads CASSRLAGNSYNEQFF. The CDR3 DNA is TGTGCCAGCAGCAGACTAGCGGGAAACTCCTACAATGAGCAGTTCTTC.